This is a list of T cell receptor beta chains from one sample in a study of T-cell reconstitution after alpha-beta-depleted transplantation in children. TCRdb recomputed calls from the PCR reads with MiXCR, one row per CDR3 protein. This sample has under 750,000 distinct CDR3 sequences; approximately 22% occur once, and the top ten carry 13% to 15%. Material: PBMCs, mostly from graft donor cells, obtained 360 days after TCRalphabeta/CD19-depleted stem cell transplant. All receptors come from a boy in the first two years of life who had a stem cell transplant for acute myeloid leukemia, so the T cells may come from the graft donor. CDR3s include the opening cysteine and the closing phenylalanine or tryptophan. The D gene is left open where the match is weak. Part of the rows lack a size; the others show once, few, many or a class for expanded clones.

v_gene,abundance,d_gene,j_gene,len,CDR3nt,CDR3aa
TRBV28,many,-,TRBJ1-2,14,TGTGCCAGCAGTTTATGGCCGGGGCCGGGAGGCTACACCTTC,CASSLWPGPGGYTF
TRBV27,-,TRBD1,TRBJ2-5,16,TGTGCCAGCAGTCCCAGGGACAGGGCAAGTCAAGAGACCCAGTACTTC,CASSPRDRASQETQYF
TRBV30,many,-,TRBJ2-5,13,TGTGCCTGGAGTCGTTTTATCCAAGAGACCCAGTACTTC,CAWSRFIQETQYF
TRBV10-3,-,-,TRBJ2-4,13,TGTGCCATCAGTGACCTAGCCAAAAACATTCAGTACTTC,CAISDLAKNIQYF
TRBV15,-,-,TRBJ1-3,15,TGTGCCACCAGCAGAGTCCGGGGCGCTGGAAACACCATATATTTT,CATSRVRGAGNTIYF
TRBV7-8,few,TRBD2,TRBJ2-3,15,TGTGCCAGCAGTTCCGGACTAGCGGGCACAGATACGCAGTATTTT,CASSSGLAGTDTQYF
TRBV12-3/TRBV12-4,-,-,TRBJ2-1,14,TGTGCCAGCAGTTTTTCCAGTATATACAATGAGCAGTTCTTC,CASSFSSIYNEQFF
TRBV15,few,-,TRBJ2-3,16,TGTGCCACCAGCAGAGATCGGGGGCTAGTGGTAGATACGCAGTATTTT,CATSRDRGLVVDTQYF
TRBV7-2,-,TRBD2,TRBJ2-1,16,TGTGCCAGCAGTCAAGGGAGGGCTAGCTCCTACAATGAGCAGTTCTTC,CASSQGRASSYNEQFF
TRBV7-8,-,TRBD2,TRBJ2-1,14,TGTGCCAGCAGCTCGGGACTAGCGGAGAATGAGCAGTTCTTC,CASSSGLAENEQFF
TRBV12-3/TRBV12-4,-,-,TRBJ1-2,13,TGTGCCAGCAGTTTCGGACAGCCCTATGGCTACACCTTC,CASSFGQPYGYTF
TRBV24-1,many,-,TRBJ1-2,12,TGTGCCACCAGTGATAAGGGGGTCGGCTACACCTTC,CATSDKGVGYTF
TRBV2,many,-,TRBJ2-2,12,TGTGCCAGCACTCGGCTAGACGGGGAGCTGTTTTTT,CASTRLDGELFF
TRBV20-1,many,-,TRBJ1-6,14,TGCAGTGCAAGACAGGTTGCTCCTAATTCACCCCTCCACTTT,CSARQVAPNSPLHF
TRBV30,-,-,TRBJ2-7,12,TGTGCCTGGAGTGTGAAGGGGTACGAGCAGTACTTC,CAWSVKGYEQYF
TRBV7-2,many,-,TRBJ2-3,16,TGTGCCAGCAGCTTAAATGCAGGGGACGGATTTGTTACGCAGTATTTT,CASSLNAGDGFVTQYF
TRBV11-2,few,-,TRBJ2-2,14,TGTGCCAGCAGCCAGGACCAGAACACCGGGGAGCTGTTTTTT,CASSQDQNTGELFF
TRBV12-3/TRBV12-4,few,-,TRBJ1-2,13,TGTGCCAGCAGCCCGTCGGACGGCCGGGGCTACACCTTC,CASSPSDGRGYTF
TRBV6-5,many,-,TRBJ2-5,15,TGTGCCAGCAGTTACGAGGGTGGGATTCGTGAGACCCAGTACTTC,CASSYEGGIRETQYF
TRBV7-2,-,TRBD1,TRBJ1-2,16,TGTGCCAGCAGCTCGACCTTTCGGGTCAGGGGGACTGGCTACACCTTC,CASSSTFRVRGTGYTF
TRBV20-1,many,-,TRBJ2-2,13,TGCAGTGCCAACCTTAGGAGGGAAGGGGAGCTGTTTTTT,CSANLRREGELFF
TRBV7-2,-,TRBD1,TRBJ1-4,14,TGTGCCAGCAGCTTAGGTGGGACAGGGTGGCCCCTTGCCTTT,CASSLGGTGWPLAF
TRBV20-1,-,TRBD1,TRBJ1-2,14,TGCAGTGCAGACTCCCGAGACAGGGTCCATGGCTACACCTTC,CSADSRDRVHGYTF
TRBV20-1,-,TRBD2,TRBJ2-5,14,TGCAGTGCCCTTATTAGCGGGGGGCAAGAGACCCAGTACTTC,CSALISGGQETQYF
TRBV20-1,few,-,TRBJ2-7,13,TGCAGTGCTGCAGGTCCTACTTGGGCCGAGCAGTACTTC,CSAAGPTWAEQYF
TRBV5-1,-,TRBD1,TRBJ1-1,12,TGCGCCAGCAGCTTGGAGGGGGCGCAGGCTTTCTTT,CASSLEGAQAFF
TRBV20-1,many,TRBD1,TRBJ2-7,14,TGCAGTGCTAGAGAGGGGACAGTAGGCTACGAGCAGTACTTC,CSAREGTVGYEQYF
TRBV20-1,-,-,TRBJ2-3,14,TGCAGTGCTAGGGGGCCCCTAAGCACAGATACGCAGTATTTT,CSARGPLSTDTQYF
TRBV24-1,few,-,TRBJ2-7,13,TGTGCCACCAGTGATTTAGGGAACTACGAGCAGTACTTC,CATSDLGNYEQYF
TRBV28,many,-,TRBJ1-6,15,TGTGCCAGCAGTTTGGGGGGGCCCAATAATTCACCCCTCCACTTT,CASSLGGPNNSPLHF
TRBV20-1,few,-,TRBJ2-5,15,TGCAGTGCTAGTCGGGCCTCAGGGTTGCGGGAGACCCAGTACTTC,CSASRASGLRETQYF
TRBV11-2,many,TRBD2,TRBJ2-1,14,TGTGCCAGCAGCTTAGCGGGGGGGCTTGGTGAGCAGTTCTTC,CASSLAGGLGEQFF
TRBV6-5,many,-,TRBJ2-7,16,TGTGCCAGCAGTTACGGGGTCGGTGGGAGCACCTACGAGCAGTACTTC,CASSYGVGGSTYEQYF
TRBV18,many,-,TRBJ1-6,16,TGTGCCAGCTCACCAGACGGGAGCTCCTATAATTCACCCCTCCACTTT,CASSPDGSSYNSPLHF
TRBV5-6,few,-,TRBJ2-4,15,TGTGCCAGCAGCTTTGGGGGCAGGGTAGGGGACATTCAGTACTTC,CASSFGGRVGDIQYF
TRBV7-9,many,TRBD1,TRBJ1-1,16,TGTGCCAGCAGCTTCCCCCCGGGACAGGGGAACACTGAAGCTTTCTTT,CASSFPPGQGNTEAFF
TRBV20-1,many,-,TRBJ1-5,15,TGCAGTGCTAGAGATAGCCGACAGCCGAATCAGCCCCAGCATTTT,CSARDSRQPNQPQHF
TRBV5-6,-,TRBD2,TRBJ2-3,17,TGTGCCAGCAGCTTGGTGCGGGGGGCCTTTAGCACAGATACGCAGTATTTT,CASSLVRGAFSTDTQYF
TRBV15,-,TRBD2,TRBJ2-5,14,TGTGCCACCATTTCTAGCGGGGCTCAAGAGACCCAGTACTTC,CATISSGAQETQYF
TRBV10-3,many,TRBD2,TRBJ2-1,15,TGTGCCATCAGTGGGGGGACTAGTCATCACAATGAGCAGTTCTTC,CAISGGTSHHNEQFF
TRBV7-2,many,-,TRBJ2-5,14,TGTGCCAGCAGCTTAAGGGGGGGCCGCGAGACCCAGTACTTC,CASSLRGGRETQYF
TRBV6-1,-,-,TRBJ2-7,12,TGTGCCAGCAGTGAGACAGACTACGAGCAGTACTTC,CASSETDYEQYF
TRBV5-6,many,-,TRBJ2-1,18,TGTGCCAGCAGCTTCTGGCCTTCAAACACCGGCTCCTACAATGAGCAGTTCTTC,CASSFWPSNTGSYNEQFF
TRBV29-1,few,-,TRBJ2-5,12,TGCAGCGCGTGCAGGGGGGACGAGACCCAGTACTTC,CSACRGDETQYF
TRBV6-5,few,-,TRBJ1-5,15,TGTGCCAGCAGTTACGGGGACCCGTGGTCTCAGCCCCAGCATTTT,CASSYGDPWSQPQHF